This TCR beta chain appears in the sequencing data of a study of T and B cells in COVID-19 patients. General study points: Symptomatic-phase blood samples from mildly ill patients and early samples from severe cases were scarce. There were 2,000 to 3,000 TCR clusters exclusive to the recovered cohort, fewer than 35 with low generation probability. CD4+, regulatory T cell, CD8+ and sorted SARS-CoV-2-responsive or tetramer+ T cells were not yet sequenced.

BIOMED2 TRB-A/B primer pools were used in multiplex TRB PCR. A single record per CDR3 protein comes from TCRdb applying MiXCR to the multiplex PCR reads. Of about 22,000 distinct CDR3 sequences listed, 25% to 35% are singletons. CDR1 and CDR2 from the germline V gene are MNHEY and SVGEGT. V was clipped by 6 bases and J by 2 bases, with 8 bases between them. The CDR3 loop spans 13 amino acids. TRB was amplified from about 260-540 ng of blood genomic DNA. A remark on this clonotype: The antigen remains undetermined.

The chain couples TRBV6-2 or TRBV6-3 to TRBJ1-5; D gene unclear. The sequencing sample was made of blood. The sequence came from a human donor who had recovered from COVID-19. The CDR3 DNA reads TGTGCCAGCAGCCTGTGGGGCAATCAGCCCCAGCATTTT. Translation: CASSLWGNQPQHF.